This TCR beta chain emerged from a study of shared T cell receptors in the human thymus. This clone has just one count. Measured with immunoSEQ multiplex PCR; TCRdb has only the in-frame clones, and not every one. The table records hundreds of thousands of clones, around 87% of them present only once. This CDR3 spans 16 amino acids. After removal of 5 bases from V and 0 bases from J, the junction contained 6 bases not matched to a gene. Per the germline V gene, CDR1 is SGHVS and CDR2 is FNYEAQ. The data also belong to a second study, concerning human thymus T cells. That report notes: Corrective cardiac operations yielded the resected thymus tissue. Related research described strongly overlapping thymic repertoires in unrelated people.

The sequenced sample was thymocytes. This chain uses TRBV7-6 with TRBJ1-3; 8 positions match TRBD1. This clonotype originated in a boy less than two years old with a congenital heart defect. For the CDR3, the DNA is TGTGCCAGCAGCGCGGACAGGGCTCGCTCTGGAAACACCATATATTTT. Translated: CASSADRARSGNTIYF.